This TCR beta chain was identified in a study of blood T cell repertoires in COVID-19. Overall study: From the United States, Italy and Spain came samples of acute and convalescent COVID-19. The cDNA or gDNA used as material had been derived from T cells, B-cell-depleted T cells, or PBMCs.

Data came from immunoSEQ multiplex PCR; TCRdb stores just in-frame clones and leaves some out. The sample carries roughly 250,000 clones, approximately 90% recorded once. This CDR3 is built from 19 residues. The J segment lost 6 bases and the V segment lost 5 bases, leaving 17 bases of the junction unmatched. The V gene's germline CDR1 is SEHNR and CDR2 FQNEAQ (reference sequence). V usage is TRBV7-9 and J usage is TRBJ2-2; 11 bases are a match to TRBD2. The sample consisted of PBMCs or T cells enriched from blood (not recorded which). The clonotype was recovered from a woman aged 18-35 years who had recovered from COVID-19. The CDR3 bases are TGTGCCAGCAGCCCGACCGGGACTAGCGGCCCTCGGAGCGCCGGGGAGCTGTTTTTT. Translated: CASSPTGTSGPRSAGELFF.